The text below deals with one T cell receptor beta chain. This clone's antigen is unknown. Base qualities are not at hand, and no much larger clone is one base apart. The data stem from a study of T cell responses to AZD1222 COVID-19 vaccine (dated by TCRdb to 2020 to 2023). Study-level background: AZD1222 recipients given second doses at about 4 weeks or at about 12 weeks were pooled, since spike-specific TCR depth and breadth were not found to differ between the two schedules. TCR sequencing was performed for some 250 trial participants, of whom 207 were given two doses of AZD1222 and around 25 were given two doses of MenACWY control vaccine. Enrollment into the trials was organized by age into subgroups of 18-55, 56-69 and 70-plus years, and those subgroups contained approximately 160, 26 and 62 TCR-sequenced participants, respectively.

The CDR3 regions of human TCRbeta chains were analyzed by immunosequencing. From the authors' description of their analysis: Repertoire TCRs were checked for matches against a reference library of SARS-CoV-2-specific TCRs that had been generated using the MIRA antigen-specificity platform. Breadth was defined as the fraction of unique TCRs that were SARS-CoV-2-associated. Depth was defined as the fraction of total T cells that were SARS-CoV-2-associated. Using the MIRA data, every spike-specific TCR was mapped to the spike region that the TCR reacted to and assigned to either a CD4 or a CD8 class. Log10-transformed breadth and depth values were compared by one-way ANOVA with Sidak's multiple comparisons tests. The clones in this table, taken by TCRdb from immuneACCESS, are in-frame only. Not every clone is retained; where verified, under half of the shortfall comes from an unresolved V gene, and the cause of the rest is unknown. From that table come the V and J calls and clone size; the DNA was used to work out D and trimming. This sample comprises 100,000 to 150,000 clones, around nine tenths of them detected only once. Approximately 7.6% of the sample is in the top ten clones.

General conclusions and limits of the study: The whole spike protein was spanned by vaccine-associated CD4 TCRs, and dominant responses were seen in regions 160-218 and 743-854. A significant rise in spike-specific TCR breadth and depth was observed after two AZD1222 doses relative to day 0 and relative to MenACWY recipients. The 56-69-year group was small, and its depth increase did not reach significance, likely because of low power. Because no samples from the day 14 peak response were available, repertoires could be characterized only after the peak T cell response. Only five to seven AZD1222 recipients were SARS-CoV-2 seropositive at baseline, limiting conclusions about previously exposed vaccinees. Epitopes outside the regions mutated in the B.1.351 and B.1.1.7 variants were reportedly recognized by nearly half of the unique spike-specific TCRs. Participants were mostly white British and included more females than males, and it was suggested by the authors that clonal diversity may have been underestimated.

The time point label for this specimen denotes: baseline before first vaccination. The vaccinee samples were drawn from two UK trials, COV001 and COV002, one of which was a single-blind randomized controlled phase 2/3 trial testing AZD1222 (ChAdOx1 nCoV-19) in healthy adults. For TCRbeta chain sequencing, PBMC samples from trial participants were taken at day 0 and at day 28 after the second dose. The germline V gene encodes CDR1 SGHNT and CDR2 YYREEE (reference sequence). Trimming at the junction amounts to 4 bases on V and 6 bases on J, and the germline ends lie 20 bases apart. The CDR3 contains 15 residues, cysteine and phenylalanine counted. The read is trimmed to its CDR3 DNA, 45 bases read in frame from base 1.

Source: peripheral blood, taken on day 0 of AZD1222 vaccination. The V gene is TRBV5-4 and the J gene is TRBJ2-7; TRBD2 is a possible D gene, resting on 6 matching bases. This clonotype was sampled from an adult in good health. The CDR3: CASSRDAGPSGEQYF. At the DNA level, the sequence is TGTGCCAGCAGCAGGGATGCGGGGCCCTCTGGCGAGCAGTACTTC.